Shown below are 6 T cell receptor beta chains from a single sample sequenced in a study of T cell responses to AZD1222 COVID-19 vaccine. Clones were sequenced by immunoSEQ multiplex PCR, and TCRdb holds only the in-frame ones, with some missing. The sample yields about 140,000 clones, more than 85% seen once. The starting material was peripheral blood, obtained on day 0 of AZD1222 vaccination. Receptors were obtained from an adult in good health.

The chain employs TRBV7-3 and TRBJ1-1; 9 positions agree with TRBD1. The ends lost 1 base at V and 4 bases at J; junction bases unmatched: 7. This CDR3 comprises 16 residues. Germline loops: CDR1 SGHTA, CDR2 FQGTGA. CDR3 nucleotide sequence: TGTGCCAGCAGCTTAAAGTCGGGACAGGGCCTCACTGAAGCTTTCTTT. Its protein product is CASSLKSGQGLTEAFF.

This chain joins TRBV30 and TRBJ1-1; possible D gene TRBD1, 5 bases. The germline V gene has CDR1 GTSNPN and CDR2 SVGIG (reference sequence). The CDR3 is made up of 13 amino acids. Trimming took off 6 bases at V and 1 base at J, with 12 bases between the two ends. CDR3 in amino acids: CACSPDRNTEAFF. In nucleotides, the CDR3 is TGTGCCTGTTCTCCTGACAGGAACACTGAAGCTTTCTTT. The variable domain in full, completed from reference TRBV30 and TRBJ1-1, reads SQTIHQWPATLVQPVGSPLSLECTVEGTSNPNLYWYRQAAGRGLQLLFYSVGIGQISSEVPQNLSASRPQDRQFILSSKKLLLSDSGFYLCACSPDRNTEAFFGQGTRLTVV.

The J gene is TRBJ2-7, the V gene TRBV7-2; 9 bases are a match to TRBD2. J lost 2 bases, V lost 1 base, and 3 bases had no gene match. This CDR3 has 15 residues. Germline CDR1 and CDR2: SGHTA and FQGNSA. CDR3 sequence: CASSLVTSGPYEQYF. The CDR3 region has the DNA TGTGCCAGCAGCTTAGTGACTAGCGGACCCTACGAGCAGTACTTC. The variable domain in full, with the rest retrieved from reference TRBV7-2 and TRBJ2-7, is GAGVSQSPSNKVTEKGKDVELRCDPISGHTALYWYRQSLGQGLEFLIYFQGNSAPDKSGLPSDRFSAERTGGSVSTLTIQRTQQEDSAVYLCASSLVTSGPYEQYFGPGTRLTVT.

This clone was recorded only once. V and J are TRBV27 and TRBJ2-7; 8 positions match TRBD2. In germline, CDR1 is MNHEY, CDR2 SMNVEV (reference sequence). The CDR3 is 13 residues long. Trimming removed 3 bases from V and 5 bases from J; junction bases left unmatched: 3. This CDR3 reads CASSLGLGNEQYF. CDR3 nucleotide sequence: TGTGCCAGCAGTTTGGGACTAGGAAACGAGCAGTACTTC.

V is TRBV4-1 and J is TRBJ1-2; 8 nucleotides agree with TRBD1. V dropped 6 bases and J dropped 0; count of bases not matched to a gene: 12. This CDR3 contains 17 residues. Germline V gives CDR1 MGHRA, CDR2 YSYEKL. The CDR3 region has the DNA TGCGCCAGCAGTGATCCGGGACAGGCAAAAACTAACTATGGCTACACCTTC. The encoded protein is CASSDPGQAKTNYGYTF.

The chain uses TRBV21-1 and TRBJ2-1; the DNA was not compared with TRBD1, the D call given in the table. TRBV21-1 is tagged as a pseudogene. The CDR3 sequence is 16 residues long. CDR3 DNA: TGTGCCAGCAGCACGATTACAGGGGGCTCCTACAATGAGCAGTTCTTC. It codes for CASSTITGGSYNEQFF.